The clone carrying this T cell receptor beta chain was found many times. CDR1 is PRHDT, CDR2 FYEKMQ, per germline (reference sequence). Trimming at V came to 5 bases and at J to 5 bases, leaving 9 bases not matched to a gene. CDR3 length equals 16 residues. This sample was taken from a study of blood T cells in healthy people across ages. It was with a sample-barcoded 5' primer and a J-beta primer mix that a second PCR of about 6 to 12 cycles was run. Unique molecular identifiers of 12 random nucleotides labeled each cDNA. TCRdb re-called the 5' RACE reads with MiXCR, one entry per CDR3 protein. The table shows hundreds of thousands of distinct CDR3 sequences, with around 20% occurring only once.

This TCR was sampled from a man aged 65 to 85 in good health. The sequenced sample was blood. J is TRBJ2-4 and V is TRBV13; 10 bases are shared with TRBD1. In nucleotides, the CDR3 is TGTGCCAGCAGCCGCCTGACAGGGGGCCCCGAAAACATTCAGTACTTC. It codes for CASSRLTGGPENIQYF.